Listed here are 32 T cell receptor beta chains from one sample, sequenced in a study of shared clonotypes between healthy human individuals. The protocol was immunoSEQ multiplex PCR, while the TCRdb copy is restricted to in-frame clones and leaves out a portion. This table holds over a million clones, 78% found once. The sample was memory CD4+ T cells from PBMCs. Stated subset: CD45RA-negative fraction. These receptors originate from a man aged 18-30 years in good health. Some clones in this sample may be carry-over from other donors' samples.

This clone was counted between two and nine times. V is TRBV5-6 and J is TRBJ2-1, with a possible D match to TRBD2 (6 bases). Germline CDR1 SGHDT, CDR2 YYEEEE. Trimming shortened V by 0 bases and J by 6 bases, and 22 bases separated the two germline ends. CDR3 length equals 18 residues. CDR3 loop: CASSLEFRKAGYINEQFF. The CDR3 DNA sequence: TGTGCCAGCAGCTTGGAATTTAGAAAGGCGGGATATATCAATGAGCAGTTCTTC.

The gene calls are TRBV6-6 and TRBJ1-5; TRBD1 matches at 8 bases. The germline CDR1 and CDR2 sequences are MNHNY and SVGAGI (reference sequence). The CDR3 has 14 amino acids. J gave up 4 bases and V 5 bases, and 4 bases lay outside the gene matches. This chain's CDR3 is CASSRQGLNQPQHF. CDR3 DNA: TGTGCCAGCAGTCGACAGGGGCTTAATCAGCCCCAGCATTTT.

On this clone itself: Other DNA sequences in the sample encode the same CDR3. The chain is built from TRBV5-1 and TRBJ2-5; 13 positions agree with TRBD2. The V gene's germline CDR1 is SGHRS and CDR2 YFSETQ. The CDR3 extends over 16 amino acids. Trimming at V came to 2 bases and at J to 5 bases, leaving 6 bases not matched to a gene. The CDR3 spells CASSLTSGRGGETQYF. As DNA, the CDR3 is TGCGCCAGCAGCTTAACTAGCGGGAGGGGAGGCGAGACCCAGTACTTC. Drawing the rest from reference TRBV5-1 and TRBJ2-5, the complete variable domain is KAGVTQTPRYLIKTRGQQVTLSCSPISGHRSVSWYQQTPGQGLQFLFEYFSETQRNKGNFPGRFSGRQFSNSRSEMNVSTLELGDSALYLCASSLTSGRGGETQYFGPGTRLLVL.

CDR3 sequence: CASSENSQKETQYF. The CDR3 nucleotides read TGCGCCAGCAGTGAGAACAGCCAGAAAGAGACCCAGTACTTC. The V gene is TRBV10-1, the J gene TRBJ2-5; D remains ambiguous. CDR1 is WNHNN and CDR2 is SYGVQD in the germline V gene (reference sequence). V was pared by 2 bases and J by 3 bases, with 10 bases between. CDR3 length equals 14 residues.

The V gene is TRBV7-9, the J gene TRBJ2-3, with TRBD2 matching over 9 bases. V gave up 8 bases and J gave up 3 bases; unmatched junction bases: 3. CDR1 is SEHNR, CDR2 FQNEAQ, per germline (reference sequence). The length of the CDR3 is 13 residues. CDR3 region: CASLREGTDTQYF. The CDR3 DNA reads TGTGCCAGCTTGCGGGAGGGTACAGATACGCAGTATTTT.

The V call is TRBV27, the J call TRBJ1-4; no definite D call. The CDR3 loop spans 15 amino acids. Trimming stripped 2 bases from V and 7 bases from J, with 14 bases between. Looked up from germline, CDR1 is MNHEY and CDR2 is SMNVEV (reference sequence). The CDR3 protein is CASSLRGRSPEKLFF. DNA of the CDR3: TGTGCCAGCAGTTTAAGAGGTCGTTCCCCTGAAAAACTGTTTTTT.

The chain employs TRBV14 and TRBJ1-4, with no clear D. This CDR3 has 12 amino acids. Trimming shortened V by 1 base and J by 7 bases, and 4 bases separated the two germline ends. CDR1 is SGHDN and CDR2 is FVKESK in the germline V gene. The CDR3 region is CASSQVGEKLFF. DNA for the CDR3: TGTGCCAGCAGCCAAGTCGGTGAAAAACTGTTTTTT. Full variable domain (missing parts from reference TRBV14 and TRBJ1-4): EAGVTQFPSHSVIEKGQTVTLRCDPISGHDNLYWYRRVMGKEIKFLLHFVKESKQDESGMPNNRFLAERTGGTYSTLKVQPAELEDSGVYFCASSQVGEKLFFGSGTQLSVL.

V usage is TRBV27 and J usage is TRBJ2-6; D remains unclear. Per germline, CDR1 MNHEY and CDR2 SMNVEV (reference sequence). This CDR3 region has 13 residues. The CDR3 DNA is TGTCCCAAAGGTCGCCCTGGGGCCAACGTCCTGACTTTC. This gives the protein CPKGRPGANVLTF.

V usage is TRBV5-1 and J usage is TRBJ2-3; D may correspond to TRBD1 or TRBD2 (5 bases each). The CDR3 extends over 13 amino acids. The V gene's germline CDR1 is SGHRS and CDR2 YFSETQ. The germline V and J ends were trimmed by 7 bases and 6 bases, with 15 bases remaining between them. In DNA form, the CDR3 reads TGCGCCAGCCGTCCCGGGACGGGGGATACGCAGTATTTT. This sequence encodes CASRPGTGDTQYF.

CDR3 coding DNA: TGTGCCAGCAGCTTACGGGGCCCGGGAGGGAGCACAGATACGCAGTATTTT. Amino acids: CASSLRGPGGSTDTQYF. The chain employs TRBV11-2 and TRBJ2-3; TRBD2 matches 8 bases. Germline V gene lookup returns CDR1 SGHAT and CDR2 FQNNGV. V was pared by 2 bases and J by 0 bases, with 7 bases of the junction left unmatched. The CDR3 loop spans 17 amino acids.

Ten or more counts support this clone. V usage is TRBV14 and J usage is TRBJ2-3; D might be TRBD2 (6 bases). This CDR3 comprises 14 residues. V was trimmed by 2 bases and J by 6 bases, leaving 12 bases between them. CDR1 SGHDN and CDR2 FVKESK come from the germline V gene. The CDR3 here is CASSQMSSADTQYF. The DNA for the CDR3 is TGTGCCAGCAGCCAAATGTCTAGCGCTGATACGCAGTATTTT.

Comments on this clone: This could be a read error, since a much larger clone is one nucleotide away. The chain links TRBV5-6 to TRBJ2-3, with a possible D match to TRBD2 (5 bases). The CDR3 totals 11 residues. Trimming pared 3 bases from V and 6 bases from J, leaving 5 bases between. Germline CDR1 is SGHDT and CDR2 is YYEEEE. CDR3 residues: CASSSGDTQYF. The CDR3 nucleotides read TGTGCCAGCAGCTCGGGGGATACGCAGTATTTT.

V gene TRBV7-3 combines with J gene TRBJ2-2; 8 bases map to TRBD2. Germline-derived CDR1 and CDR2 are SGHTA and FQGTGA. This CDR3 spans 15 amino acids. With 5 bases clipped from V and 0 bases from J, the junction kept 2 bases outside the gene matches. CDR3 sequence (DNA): TGTGCCAGCAGCCGACTAGCGACGAACACCGGGGAGCTGTTTTTT. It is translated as CASSRLATNTGELFF.

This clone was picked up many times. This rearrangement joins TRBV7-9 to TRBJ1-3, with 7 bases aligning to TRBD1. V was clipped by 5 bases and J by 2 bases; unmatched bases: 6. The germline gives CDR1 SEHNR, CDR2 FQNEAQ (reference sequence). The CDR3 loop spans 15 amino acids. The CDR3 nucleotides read TGTGCCAGCAGCCCCGGGACAGATGCTGGAAACACCATATATTTT. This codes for CASSPGTDAGNTIYF. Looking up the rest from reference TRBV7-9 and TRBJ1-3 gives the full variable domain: DTGVSQNPRHKITKRGQNVTFRCDPISEHNRLYWYRQTLGQGPEFLTYFQNEAQLEKSRLLSDRFSAERPKGSFSTLEIQRTEQGDSAMYLCASSPGTDAGNTIYFGEGSWLTVV.

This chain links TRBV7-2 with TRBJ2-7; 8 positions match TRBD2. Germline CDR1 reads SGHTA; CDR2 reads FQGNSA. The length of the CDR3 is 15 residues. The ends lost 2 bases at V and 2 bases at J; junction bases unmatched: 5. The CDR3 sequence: CASSLRAGGPYEQYF. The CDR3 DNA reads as TGTGCCAGCAGCTTAAGGGCGGGAGGACCCTACGAGCAGTACTTC. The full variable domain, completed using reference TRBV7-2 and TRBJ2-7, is GAGVSQSPSNKVTEKGKDVELRCDPISGHTALYWYRQSLGQGLEFLIYFQGNSAPDKSGLPSDRFSAERTGGSVSTLTIQRTQQEDSAVYLCASSLRAGGPYEQYFGPGTRLTVT.

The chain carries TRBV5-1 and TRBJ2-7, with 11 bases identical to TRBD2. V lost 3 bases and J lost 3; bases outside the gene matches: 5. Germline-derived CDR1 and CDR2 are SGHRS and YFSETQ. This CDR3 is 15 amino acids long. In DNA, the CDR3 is TGCGCCAGCAGCTCAGGACTAGCGGGCCGCTACGAGCAGTACTTC. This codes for CASSSGLAGRYEQYF.

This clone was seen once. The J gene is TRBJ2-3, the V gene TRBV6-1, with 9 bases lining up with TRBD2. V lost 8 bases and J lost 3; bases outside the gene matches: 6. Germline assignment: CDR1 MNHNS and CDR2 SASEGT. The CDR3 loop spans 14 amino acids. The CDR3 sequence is CASLIAGETDTQYF. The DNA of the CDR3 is TGTGCCAGCCTTATAGCGGGAGAGACAGATACGCAGTATTTT.

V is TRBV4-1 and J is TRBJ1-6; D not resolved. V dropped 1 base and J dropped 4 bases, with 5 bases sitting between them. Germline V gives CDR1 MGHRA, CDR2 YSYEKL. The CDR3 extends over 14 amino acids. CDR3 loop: CASSQGRYNSPLHF. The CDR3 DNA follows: TGCGCCAGCAGCCAAGGACGGTATAATTCACCCCTCCACTTT.

The CDR3 DNA follows: TGTGCCGCGACAGTTCTACACTACAATGAGCAGTTCTTC. Encoded protein: CAATVLHYNEQFF. The chain carries TRBV7-9 and TRBJ2-1; tentative D call: TRBD1 (5 bases). This CDR3 is 13 amino acids long. In germline, CDR1 is SEHNR, CDR2 FQNEAQ (reference sequence). Trimming cost V 11 bases and J 3 bases, with 14 bases left between them.

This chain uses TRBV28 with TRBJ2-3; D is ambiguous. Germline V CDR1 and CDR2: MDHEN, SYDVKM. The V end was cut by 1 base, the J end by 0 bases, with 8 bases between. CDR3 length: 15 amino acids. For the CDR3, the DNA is TGTGCCAGCAGTTTATCCGTCTACAGCACAGATACGCAGTATTTT. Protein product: CASSLSVYSTDTQYF.

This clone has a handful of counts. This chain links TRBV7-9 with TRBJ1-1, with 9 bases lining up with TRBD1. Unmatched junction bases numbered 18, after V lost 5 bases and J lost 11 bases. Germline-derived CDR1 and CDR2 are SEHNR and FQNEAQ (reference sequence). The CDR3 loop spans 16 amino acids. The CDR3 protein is CASSQVPGQGTSGAFF. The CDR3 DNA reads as TGTGCCAGCAGCCAAGTGCCGGGACAGGGAACTTCAGGGGCTTTCTTT.

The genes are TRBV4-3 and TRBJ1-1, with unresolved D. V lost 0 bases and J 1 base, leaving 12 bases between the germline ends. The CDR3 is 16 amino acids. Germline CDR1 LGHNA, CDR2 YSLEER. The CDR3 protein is CASSQDPREGNTEAFF. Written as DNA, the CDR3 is TGCGCCAGCAGCCAAGACCCCCGGGAGGGGAACACTGAAGCTTTCTTT.

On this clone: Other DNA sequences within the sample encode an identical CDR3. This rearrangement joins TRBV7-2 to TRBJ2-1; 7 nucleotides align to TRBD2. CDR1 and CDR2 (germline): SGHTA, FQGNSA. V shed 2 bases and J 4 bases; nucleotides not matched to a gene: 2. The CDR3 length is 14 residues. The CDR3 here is CASSLSGTYNEQFF. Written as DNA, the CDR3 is TGTGCCAGCAGCTTAAGCGGGACTTACAATGAGCAGTTCTTC. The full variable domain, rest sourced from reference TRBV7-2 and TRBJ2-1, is GAGVSQSPSNKVTEKGKDVELRCDPISGHTALYWYRQSLGQGLEFLIYFQGNSAPDKSGLPSDRFSAERTGGSVSTLTIQRTQQEDSAVYLCASSLSGTYNEQFFGPGTRLTVL.

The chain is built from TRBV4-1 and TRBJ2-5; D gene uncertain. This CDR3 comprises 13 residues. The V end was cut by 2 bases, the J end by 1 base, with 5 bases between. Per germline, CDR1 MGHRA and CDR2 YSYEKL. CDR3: CASSQRTQETQYF. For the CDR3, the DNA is TGCGCCAGCAGCCAAAGAACCCAAGAGACCCAGTACTTC.

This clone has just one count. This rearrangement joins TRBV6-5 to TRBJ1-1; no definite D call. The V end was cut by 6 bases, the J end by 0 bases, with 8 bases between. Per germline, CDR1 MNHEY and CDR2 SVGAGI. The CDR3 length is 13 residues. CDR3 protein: CASSRGVNTEAFF. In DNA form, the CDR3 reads TGTGCCAGCAGCCGCGGGGTGAACACTGAAGCTTTCTTT.

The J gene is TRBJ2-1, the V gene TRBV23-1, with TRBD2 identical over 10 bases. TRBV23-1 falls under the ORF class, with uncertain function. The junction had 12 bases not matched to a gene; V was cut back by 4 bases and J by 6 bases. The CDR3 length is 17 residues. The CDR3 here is CASSRPGLAKGSNEQFF. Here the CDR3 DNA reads TGCGCCAGCAGTCGACCGGGACTAGCGAAGGGTTCCAATGAGCAGTTCTTC.

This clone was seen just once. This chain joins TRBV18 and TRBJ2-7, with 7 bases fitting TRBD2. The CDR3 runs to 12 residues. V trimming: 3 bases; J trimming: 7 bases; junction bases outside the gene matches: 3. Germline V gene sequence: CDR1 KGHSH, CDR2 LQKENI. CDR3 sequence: CASSPAGGEQYF. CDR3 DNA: TGTGCCAGCTCACCGGCCGGGGGGGAGCAGTACTTC. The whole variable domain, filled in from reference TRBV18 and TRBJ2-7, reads NAGVMQNPRHLVRRRGQEARLRCSPMKGHSHVYWYRQLPEEGLKFMVYLQKENIIDESGMPKERFSAEFPKEGPSILRIQQVVRGDSAAYFCASSPAGGEQYFGPGTRLTVT.

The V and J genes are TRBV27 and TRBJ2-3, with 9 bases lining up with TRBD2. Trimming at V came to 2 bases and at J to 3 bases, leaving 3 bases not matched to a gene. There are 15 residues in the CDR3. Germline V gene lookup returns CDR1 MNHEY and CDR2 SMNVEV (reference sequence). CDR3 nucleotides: TGTGCCAGCAGTTTAGGCGGGAGGGGGACAGATACGCAGTATTTT. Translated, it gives CASSLGGRGTDTQYF.

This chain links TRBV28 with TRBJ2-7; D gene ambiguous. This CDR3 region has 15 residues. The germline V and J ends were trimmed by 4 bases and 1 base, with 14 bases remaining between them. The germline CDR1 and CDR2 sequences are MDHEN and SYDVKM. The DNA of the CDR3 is TGTGCCAGCAGTTCGAGTTGGCGTGGGTCCTACGAGCAGTACTTC. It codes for CASSSSWRGSYEQYF.

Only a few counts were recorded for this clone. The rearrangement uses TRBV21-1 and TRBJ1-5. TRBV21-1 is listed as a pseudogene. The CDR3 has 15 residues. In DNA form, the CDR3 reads TGTGCCAGCAGCAATGGGGGATATAGCAATCAGCCCCAGCATTTT. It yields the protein CASSNGGYSNQPQHF.

This CDR3 is CASSVSWHGGELGYTF. The CDR3 nucleotides read TGCGCCAGCAGTGTGTCGTGGCACGGGGGCGAACTTGGCTACACCTTC. The chain links TRBV10-2 to TRBJ1-2, with D possibly being TRBD1 (6 bases). From germline, CDR1 is WSHSY and CDR2 SAAADI. This CDR3 region has 16 residues. V lost 4 bases to trimming and J lost 7 bases, with 22 bases between them.

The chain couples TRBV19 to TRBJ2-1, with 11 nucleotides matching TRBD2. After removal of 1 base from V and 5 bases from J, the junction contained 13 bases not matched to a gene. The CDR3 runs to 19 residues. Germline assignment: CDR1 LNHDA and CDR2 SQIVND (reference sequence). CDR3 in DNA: TGTGCCAGTAGTATAGTAGCAGGACTAGCGGGCTACAATAACAATGAGCAGTTCTTC. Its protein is CASSIVAGLAGYNNNEQFF.